These 15 T cell receptor beta chains came from one sample sequenced in a study of shared clonotypes between healthy human individuals. Sequencing used immunoSEQ multiplex PCR; TCRdb keeps in-frame clones, though not all of them. The repertoire has roughly 810,000 clones, around 96% of them found once; the top ten carry about 0.25%. Positive CCR7 selection of CD45RO-negative cells yielded the naive CD8 cells, and terminally differentiated effector memory CD45RA+ cells were excluded. The sequencing sample was made of naive CD8+ T cells sorted from blood. The source is a young man in good health.

This chain's CDR3 is CASSLAGGPGEQFF. The CDR3, as DNA: TGTGCCAGCAGCTTGGCGGGAGGGCCAGGTGAGCAGTTCTTC. The chain recombines TRBV5-4 with TRBJ2-1; 8 nucleotides line up with TRBD2. The ends lost 0 bases at V and 9 bases at J; junction bases unmatched: 5. This CDR3 is built from 14 residues. Germline V gene sequence: CDR1 SGHNT, CDR2 YYREEE (reference sequence). The full variable domain, its missing parts supplied by reference TRBV5-4 and TRBJ2-1, is ETGVTQSPTHLIKTRGQQVTLRCSSQSGHNTVSWYQQALGQGPQFIFQYYREEENGRGNFPPRFSGLQFPNYSSELNVNALELDDSALYLCASSLAGGPGEQFFGPGTRLTVL.

CDR3 DNA sequence: TGTGCCAGCAGCGTAGAACCGGGGTTTCGAGAGACCCAGTACTTC. As protein: CASSVEPGFRETQYF. This chain uses TRBV9 with TRBJ2-5; D possibly corresponds to TRBD2 (5 bases). Trimming removed 0 bases at V and 4 bases at J, with 13 bases between. Germline CDR1 is SGDLS and CDR2 is YYNGEE. This CDR3 contains 15 residues.

The chain couples TRBV5-6 to TRBJ2-7, with 8 bases aligning to TRBD1. CDR3 length: 17 residues. V was clipped by 4 bases and J by 4 bases; unmatched bases: 16. Germline loops: CDR1 SGHDT, CDR2 YYEEEE. CDR3 nucleotide sequence: TGTGCCAGCAGCCCAAATTACAGGGGGTTGTCGAGGTACGAGCAGTACTTC. Its translation is CASSPNYRGLSRYEQYF. Variable domain in full (rest from reference TRBV5-6 and TRBJ2-7): DAGVTQSPTHLIKTRGQQVTLRCSPKSGHDTVSWYQQALGQGPQFIFQYYEEEERQRGNFPDRFSGHQFPNYSSELNVNALLLGDSALYLCASSPNYRGLSRYEQYFGPGTRLTVT.

The V call is TRBV2, the J call TRBJ2-7; D may be TRBD2 (6 bases). Germline V lookup: CDR1 SNHLY, CDR2 FYNNEI. The V end was cut by 5 bases, the J end by 0 bases, with 14 bases between. The CDR3 has 15 amino acids. CDR3 in amino acids: CASSHRDSSSYEQYF. CDR3 coding DNA: TGTGCCAGCAGTCACCGGGACTCCTCCTCCTACGAGCAGTACTTC. The whole variable domain, filled in from reference TRBV2 and TRBJ2-7, reads EPEVTQTPSHQVTQMGQEVILRCVPISNHLYFYWYRQILGQKVEFLVSFYNNEISEKSEIFDDQFSVERPDGSNFTLKIRSTKLEDSAMYFCASSHRDSSSYEQYFGPGTRLTVT.

The rearrangement joins TRBV28 to TRBJ2-7, with D possibly being TRBD2 (6 bases). The CDR3 runs 14 residues. Germline V gene sequence: CDR1 MDHEN, CDR2 SYDVKM. The V end lost 5 bases, the J end lost 3 bases, and 14 bases lay between the germline ends. The CDR3 DNA sequence: TGTGCCAGCAGTGTCCGCGGGGCATACTACGAGCAGTACTTC. This codes for CASSVRGAYYEQYF.

CDR3 region: CASSPSTGTSYEQYF. CDR3 DNA sequence: TGTGCCAGCAGCCCGTCGACAGGTACCTCCTACGAGCAGTACTTC. V gene TRBV7-8 combines with J gene TRBJ2-7, with D possibly matching TRBD1 (6 bases). Trimming took off 5 bases at V and 0 bases at J, with 14 bases between the two ends. The CDR3 consists of 15 residues. In germline, CDR1 is SGHVS, CDR2 FQNEAQ. The full variable domain, completed using reference TRBV7-8 and TRBJ2-7, is GAGVSQSPRYKVAKRGQDVALRCDPISGHVSLFWYQQALGQGPEFLTYFQNEAQLDKSGLPSDRFFAERPEGSVSTLKIQRTQQEDSAVYLCASSPSTGTSYEQYFGPGTRLTVT.

The chain's CDR3 is CAISTGLAGGGGSGDTQYF. The CDR3 nucleotides are TGTGCCATCAGTACAGGACTAGCGGGAGGGGGAGGTTCTGGAGATACGCAGTATTTT. The V gene is TRBV10-3, the J gene TRBJ2-3, with TRBD2 matching over 15 bases. Germline CDR1 and CDR2: ENHRY and SYGVKD. The CDR3 is made up of 19 amino acids. V gave up 5 bases and J gave up 5 bases; unmatched junction bases: 14.

The CDR3 protein is CASGWGGVETEAFF. CDR3 in DNA: TGTGCTAGTGGTTGGGGAGGGGTTGAGACTGAAGCTTTCTTT. The V call is TRBV12-5, the J call TRBJ1-1; D perhaps matches TRBD1 (5 bases). Trimming removed 4 bases at V and 5 bases at J, with 14 bases between. The CDR3 is 14 amino acids. Germline CDR1 is LGHNT and CDR2 is FRNRAP. Drawing the rest from reference TRBV12-5 and TRBJ1-1, the complete variable domain is DARVTQTPRHKVTEMGQEVTMRCQPILGHNTVFWYRQTMMQGLELLAYFRNRAPLDDSGMPKDRFSAEMPDATLATLKIQPSEPRDSAVYFCASGWGGVETEAFFGQGTRLTVV.

The rearrangement uses TRBV5-1 and TRBJ1-2; TRBD1 aligns across 9 bases. CDR1 is SGHRS and CDR2 is YFSETQ in the germline V gene. The V and J ends lost 5 bases and 6 bases, in that order; junction bases with no gene match: 8. The CDR3 is made up of 14 amino acids. The CDR3 here is CASRATGGGNGYTF. For the CDR3, the DNA is TGCGCCAGCAGAGCAACAGGGGGCGGTAATGGCTACACCTTC.

The chain employs TRBV6-6 and TRBJ2-1, with TRBD2 matching over 8 bases. CDR3 length: 15 amino acids. After removal of 10 bases from V and 4 bases from J, the junction contained 12 bases not matched to a gene. CDR1 and CDR2 from the germline V gene are MNHNY and SVGAGI (reference sequence). CDR3: CATSKTSEIYNEQFF. CDR3 nucleotides: TGTGCCACCTCGAAGACTAGCGAGATATACAATGAGCAGTTCTTC.

This rearrangement joins TRBV10-2 to TRBJ2-7; D is unclear. The CDR3 length is 12 residues. The germline V gene encodes CDR1 WSHSY and CDR2 SAAADI. The germline V and J ends were trimmed by 4 bases and 5 bases, with 9 bases remaining between them. CDR3 bases: TGCGCCAGCAGTGGGAACGAGAACGAGCAGTACTTC. Translated, it gives CASSGNENEQYF.

The V and J genes are TRBV5-4 and TRBJ2-7; 7 nucleotides line up with TRBD2. The V gene's germline CDR1 is SGHNT and CDR2 YYREEE (reference sequence). V lost 1 base and J lost 0; bases outside the gene matches: 1. The CDR3 is made up of 14 amino acids. The CDR3 protein is CASSLSGVSYEQYF. CDR3 DNA: TGTGCCAGCAGCTTGAGCGGGGTCTCCTACGAGCAGTACTTC.

This clone appeared once. The chain joins TRBV29-1 to TRBJ2-5; 9 nucleotides agree with TRBD1. Unmatched junction bases numbered 12, after V lost 2 bases and J lost 5 bases. In germline, CDR1 is SQVTM, CDR2 ANQGSEA. The CDR3 length is 16 residues. CDR3 in DNA: TGCAGCGTTGAAAAAACTTACAGGGGGCGCATGGAGACCCAGTACTTC. As protein: CSVEKTYRGRMETQYF.

The gene calls are TRBV7-6 and TRBJ2-7; D is uncertain. V was clipped by 1 base and J by 5 bases, with 12 bases between them. Germline lookup yields CDR1 SGHVS and CDR2 FNYEAQ. The CDR3 extends over 14 amino acids. For the CDR3, the DNA is TGTGCCAGCAGCTTAGTAAACAGAAGGCACGAGCAGTACTTC. This encodes CASSLVNRRHEQYF.

This clone showed up just once. This sequence joins TRBV20-1 and TRBJ2-1; no firm D call. Germline V CDR1 and CDR2: DFQATT, SNEGSKA (reference sequence). This CDR3 has 8 residues. The germline V and J ends were trimmed by 7 bases and 13 bases, with 8 bases remaining between them. The CDR3 nucleotides read TGCAGTGTAACTTCCCAGTTCTTC. Translated: CSVTSQFF.